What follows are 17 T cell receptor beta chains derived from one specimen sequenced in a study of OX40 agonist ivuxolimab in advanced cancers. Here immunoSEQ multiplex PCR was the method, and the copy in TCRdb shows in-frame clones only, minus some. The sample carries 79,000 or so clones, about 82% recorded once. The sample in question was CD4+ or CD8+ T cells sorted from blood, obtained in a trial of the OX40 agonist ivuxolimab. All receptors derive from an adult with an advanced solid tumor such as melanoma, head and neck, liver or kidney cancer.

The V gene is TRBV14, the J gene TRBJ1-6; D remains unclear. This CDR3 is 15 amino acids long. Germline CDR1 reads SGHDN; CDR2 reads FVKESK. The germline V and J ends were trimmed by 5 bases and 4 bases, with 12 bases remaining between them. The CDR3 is CASSDGQRYNSPLHF. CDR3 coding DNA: TGTGCCAGCAGCGATGGCCAGCGATATAATTCACCCCTCCACTTT.

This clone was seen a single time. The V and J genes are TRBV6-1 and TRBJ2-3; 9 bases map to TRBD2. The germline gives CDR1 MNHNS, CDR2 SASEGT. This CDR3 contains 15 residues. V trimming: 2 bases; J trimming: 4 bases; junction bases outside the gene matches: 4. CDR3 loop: CASSESASGADTQYF. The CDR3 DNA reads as TGTGCCAGCAGTGAAAGTGCTAGCGGGGCAGATACGCAGTATTTT.

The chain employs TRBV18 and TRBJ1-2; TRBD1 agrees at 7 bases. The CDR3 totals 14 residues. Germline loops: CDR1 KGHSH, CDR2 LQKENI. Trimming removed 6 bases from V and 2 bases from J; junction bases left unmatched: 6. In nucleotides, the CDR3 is TGTGCCAGCTCCCCTGGGACAGAAAACTATGGCTACACCTTC. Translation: CASSPGTENYGYTF.

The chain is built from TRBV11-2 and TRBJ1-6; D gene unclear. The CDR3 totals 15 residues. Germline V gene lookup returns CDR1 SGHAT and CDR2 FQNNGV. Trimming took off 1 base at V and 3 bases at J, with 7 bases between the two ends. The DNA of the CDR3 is TGTGCCAGCAGCTTAGCAGGCGGCTATAATTCACCCCTCCACTTT. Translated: CASSLAGGYNSPLHF. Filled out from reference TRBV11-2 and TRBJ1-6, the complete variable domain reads EAGVAQSPRYKIIEKRQSVAFWCNPISGHATLYWYQQILGQGPKLLIQFQNNGVVDDSQLPKDRFSAERLKGVDSTLKIQPAKLEDSAVYLCASSLAGGYNSPLHFGNGTRLTVT.

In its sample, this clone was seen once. This CDR3 is CASSVEGGSYNEQFF. DNA of the CDR3: TGTGCCAGCAGTGTAGAGGGGGGATCCTACAATGAGCAGTTCTTC. This chain links TRBV6-4 with TRBJ2-1; D may match TRBD1 or TRBD2 (6 bases each). The CDR3 is 15 residues long. The V end lost 4 bases, the J end lost 1 base, and 11 bases lay between the germline ends. CDR1 and CDR2 from the germline V gene are MRHNA and SNTAGT.

The CDR3 loop reads CASSVAPTGGLYEQYF. The CDR3 DNA follows: TGTGCCAGCAGCGTAGCCCCGACAGGGGGCTTATACGAGCAGTACTTC. V and J are TRBV9 and TRBJ2-7; 10 bases are shared with TRBD1. Looked up from germline, CDR1 is SGDLS and CDR2 is YYNGEE. With V trimmed by 0 bases and J by 4 bases, 7 bases remained unmatched. CDR3 length: 16 residues.

The CDR3 bases are TGTGCCAGTACCGGACAGGGGGCTAACTCTGGGGCCAACGTCCTGACTTTC. It encodes CASTGQGANSGANVLTF. The chain uses TRBV19 and TRBJ2-6; TRBD1 aligns across 11 bases. V lost 7 bases, J lost 0 bases, and 5 bases stayed unmatched. Per germline, CDR1 LNHDA and CDR2 SQIVND (reference sequence). CDR3 size: 17 residues.

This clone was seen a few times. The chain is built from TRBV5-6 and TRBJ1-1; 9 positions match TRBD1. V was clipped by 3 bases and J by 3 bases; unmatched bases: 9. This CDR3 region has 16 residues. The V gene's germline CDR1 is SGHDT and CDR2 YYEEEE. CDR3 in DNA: TGTGCCAGCAGCTGGACACAGGGGGCGGCGGACACTGAAGCTTTCTTT. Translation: CASSWTQGAADTEAFF.

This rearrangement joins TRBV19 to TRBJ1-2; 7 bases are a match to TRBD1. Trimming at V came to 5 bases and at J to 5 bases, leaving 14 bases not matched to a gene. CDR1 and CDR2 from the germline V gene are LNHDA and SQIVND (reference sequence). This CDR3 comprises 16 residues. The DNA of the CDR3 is TGTGCCAGTAGTCCCCGGGCACCCAGGGGGAGATATGGCTACACCTTC. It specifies CASSPRAPRGRYGYTF. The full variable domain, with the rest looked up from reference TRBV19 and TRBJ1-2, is DGGITQSPKYLFRKEGQNVTLSCEQNLNHDAMYWYRQDPGQGLRLIYYSQIVNDFQKGDIAEGYSVSREKKESFPLTVTSAQKNPTAFYLCASSPRAPRGRYGYTFGSGTRLTVV.

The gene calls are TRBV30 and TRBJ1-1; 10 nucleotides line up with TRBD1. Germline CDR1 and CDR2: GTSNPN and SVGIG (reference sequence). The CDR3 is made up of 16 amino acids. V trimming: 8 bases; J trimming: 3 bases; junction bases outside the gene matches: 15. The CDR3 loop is CALPRRDRGFDTEAFF. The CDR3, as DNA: TGTGCCCTCCCACGCCGGGACAGGGGTTTTGACACTGAAGCTTTCTTT.

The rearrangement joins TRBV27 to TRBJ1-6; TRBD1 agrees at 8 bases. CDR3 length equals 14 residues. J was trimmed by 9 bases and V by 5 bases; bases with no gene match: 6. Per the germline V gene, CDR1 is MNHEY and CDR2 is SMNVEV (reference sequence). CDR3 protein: CASSGQGQLSPLHF. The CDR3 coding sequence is TGTGCCAGCAGTGGACAGGGACAGCTTTCACCCCTCCACTTT.

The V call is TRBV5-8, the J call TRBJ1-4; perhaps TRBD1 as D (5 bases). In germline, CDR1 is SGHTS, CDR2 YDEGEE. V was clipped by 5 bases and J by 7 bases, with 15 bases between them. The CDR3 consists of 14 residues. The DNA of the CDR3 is TGTGCCAGCAGGGTGTGGGACGGGGTTGAAAAACTGTTTTTT. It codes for CASRVWDGVEKLFF. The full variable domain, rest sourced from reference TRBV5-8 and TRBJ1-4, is EAGVTQSPTHLIKTRGQQATLRCSPISGHTSVYWYQQALGLGLQFLLWYDEGEERNRGNFPPRFSGRQFPNYSSELNVNALELEDSALYLCASRVWDGVEKLFFGSGTQLSVL.

CDR3 nucleotide sequence: TGTGCCAGCAGGAGGGGGACAGGGGGCTCTGGCTACACCTTC. This sequence encodes CASRRGTGGSGYTF. This rearrangement joins TRBV2 to TRBJ1-2; 12 positions match TRBD1. This CDR3 region has 14 residues. The germline V gene has CDR1 SNHLY and CDR2 FYNNEI. Trimming at V came to 6 bases and at J to 7 bases, leaving 6 bases not matched to a gene.

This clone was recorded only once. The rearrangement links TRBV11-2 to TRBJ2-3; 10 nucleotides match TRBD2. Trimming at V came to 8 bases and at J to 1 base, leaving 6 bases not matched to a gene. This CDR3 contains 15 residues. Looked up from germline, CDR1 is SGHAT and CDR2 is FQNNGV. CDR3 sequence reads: CASRVSGGGTDTQYF. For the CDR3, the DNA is TGTGCCAGCCGAGTCAGCGGGGGGGGCACAGATACGCAGTATTTT.

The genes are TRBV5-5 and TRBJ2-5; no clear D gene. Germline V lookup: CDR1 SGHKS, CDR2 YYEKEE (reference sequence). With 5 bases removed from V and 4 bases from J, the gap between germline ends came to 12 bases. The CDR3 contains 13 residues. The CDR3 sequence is CASRQYARETQYF. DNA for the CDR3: TGTGCCAGCAGGCAGTATGCTCGAGAGACCCAGTACTTC.

The CDR3 sequence is CSARDSFNEQFF. CDR3 nucleotide sequence: TGCAGCGCCCGGGACAGTTTCAATGAGCAGTTCTTC. The chain carries TRBV29-1 and TRBJ2-1; 7 bases agree with TRBD1. The length of the CDR3 is 12 residues. V gave up 7 bases and J gave up 6 bases; unmatched junction bases: 6. The V gene's germline CDR1 is SQVTM and CDR2 ANQGSEA.

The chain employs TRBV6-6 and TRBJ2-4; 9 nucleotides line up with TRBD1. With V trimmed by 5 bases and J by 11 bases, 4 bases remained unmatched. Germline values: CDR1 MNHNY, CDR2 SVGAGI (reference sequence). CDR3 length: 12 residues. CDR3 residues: CASSIRQGVQYF. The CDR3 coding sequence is TGTGCCAGCAGTATCAGACAGGGGGTTCAGTACTTC.